The clone carrying this T cell receptor beta chain was picked up a small number of times. No antigen is known for it. This entry belongs to a study of vaccination and CD4 T cells after COVID-19. At the level of the study: A few convalescent patients gave samples at day 14 and days 161 to 241 post-vaccination.

Study-level findings and limits: 304 of 307 vaccine-specific clones from convalescent patients were spike mono-reactive.

The CDR3 is 15 amino acids. Germline lookup yields CDR1 MNHNS and CDR2 SASEGT. Trimming removed 2 bases from V and 4 bases from J; junction bases left unmatched: 7. Sequencing of the DNA from cultured CD4+ T cells was carried out with the Oncomine TCR Beta short-read assay. The genomic DNA was obtained from cultured CD4+ T cells by extraction with the QIAamp micro DNA kit. TCRdb reprocessed the PCR reads with MiXCR, giving one entry per CDR3 protein. The sample lists roughly 25,000 distinct CDR3 sequences; 30% were seen once. Time point of the sample: late sampling 161 to 241 days after vaccination in three convalescent patients. The treatment was: approximately 9-day PBMC culture with coronavirus spike peptide pools or control peptides (ViraFEST assay). IL-2 at about 11 IU/ml and peptide pools at about 9.5 ug/ml were added to PBMCs cultured at around 2 million per well.

This clonotype was sampled from a human donor who had recovered from COVID-19. V usage is TRBV6-1 and J usage is TRBJ1-2; 7 positions agree with TRBD1. The source material was CD4+ T cells from blood, cultured in vitro, sampled about 7 months after SARS-CoV-2 vaccination. The CDR3 sequence: CASSETIRGAYGYTF. The CDR3, as DNA: TGTGCCAGCAGTGAAACGATCAGGGGGGCCTATGGCTACACCTTC.